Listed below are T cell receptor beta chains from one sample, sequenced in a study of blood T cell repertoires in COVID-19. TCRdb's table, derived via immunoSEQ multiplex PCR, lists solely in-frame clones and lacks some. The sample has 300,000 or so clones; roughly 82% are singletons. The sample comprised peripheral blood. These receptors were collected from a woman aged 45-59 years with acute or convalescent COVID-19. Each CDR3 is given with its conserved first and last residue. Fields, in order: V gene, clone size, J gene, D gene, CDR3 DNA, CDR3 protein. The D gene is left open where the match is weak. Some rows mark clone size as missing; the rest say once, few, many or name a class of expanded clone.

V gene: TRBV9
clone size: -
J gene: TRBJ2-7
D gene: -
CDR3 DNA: TGTGCCAGCAGCGTAGGGCCAGGGGCCCCCTACGAGCAGTACTTC
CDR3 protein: CASSVGPGAPYEQYF

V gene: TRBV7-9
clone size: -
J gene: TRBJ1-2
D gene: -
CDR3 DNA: TGTGCCACCTTCGGGGGTGGCTACACCTTC
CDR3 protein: CATFGGGYTF

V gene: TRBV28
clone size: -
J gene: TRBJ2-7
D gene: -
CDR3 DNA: TGTGCCAGCAGTTTCGAGTTAGATAACTGGAGCTCCTACGAGCAGTACTTC
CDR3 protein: CASSFELDNWSSYEQYF

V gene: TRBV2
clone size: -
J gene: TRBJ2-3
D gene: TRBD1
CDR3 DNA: TGTGCCAGCGGACAGGGGTTTAGCACAGATACGCAGTATTTT
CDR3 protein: CASGQGFSTDTQYF

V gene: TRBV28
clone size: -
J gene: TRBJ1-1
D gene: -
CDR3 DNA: TGTGCCAGCGGTTGGACAAGGGGATACACTGAAGCTTTCTTT
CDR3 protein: CASGWTRGYTEAFF

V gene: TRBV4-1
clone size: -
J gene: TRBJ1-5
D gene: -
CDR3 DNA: TGCGCCAGCAGCCAAGATGGGGGGGCAGGGCGCAATCAGCCCCAGCATTTT
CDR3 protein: CASSQDGGAGRNQPQHF

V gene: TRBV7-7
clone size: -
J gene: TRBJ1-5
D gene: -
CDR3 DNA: TGTGCTAGCAGCTTGTCCCCACCCAGTCTTGTGACCCAGCATTTT
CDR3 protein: CASSLSPPSLVTQHF

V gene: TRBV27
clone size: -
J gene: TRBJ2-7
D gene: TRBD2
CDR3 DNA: TGTGCCAGCAGTCCCCCGGGGAGTAGCGGGAGGTATTACGAGCAGTACTTC
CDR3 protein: CASSPPGSSGRYYEQYF

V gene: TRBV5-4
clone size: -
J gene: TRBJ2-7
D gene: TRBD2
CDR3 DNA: TGTGCCAGCAGTCAGGGACTAGCCACCTACGAGCAGTACTTC
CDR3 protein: CASSQGLATYEQYF

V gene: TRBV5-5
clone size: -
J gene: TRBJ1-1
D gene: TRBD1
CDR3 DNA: TGTGCCAGCAGCTTGTCGGGACAGGGGGTTGAAGCTTTCTTT
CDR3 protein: CASSLSGQGVEAFF

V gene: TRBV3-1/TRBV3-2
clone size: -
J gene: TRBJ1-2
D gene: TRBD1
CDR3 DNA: TGTGCCAGCAGCCAACCGGGACAGGACACTAACTATGGCTACACCTTC
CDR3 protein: CASSQPGQDTNYGYTF

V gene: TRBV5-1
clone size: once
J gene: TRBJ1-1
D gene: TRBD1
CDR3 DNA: TGCGCCAGCAGCTCCCCGGGACAGGGGGCCCGGAGCACTGAAGCTTTCTTT
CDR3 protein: CASSSPGQGARSTEAFF

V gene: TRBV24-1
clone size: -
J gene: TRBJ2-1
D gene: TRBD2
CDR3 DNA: TGTGCCACCGGGGCTAGCGGGAGGAATGAGCAGTTCTTC
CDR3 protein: CATGASGRNEQFF

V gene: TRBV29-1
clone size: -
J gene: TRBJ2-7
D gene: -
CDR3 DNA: TGCAGCGGGAGTCCGCAGGGGCGAAACGAGCAGTACTTC
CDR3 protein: CSGSPQGRNEQYF

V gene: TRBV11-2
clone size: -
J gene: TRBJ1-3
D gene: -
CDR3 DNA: TGTGCCAGCAGCTTAAACATCCCCTCGTCTGGAAACACCATATATTTT
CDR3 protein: CASSLNIPSSGNTIYF

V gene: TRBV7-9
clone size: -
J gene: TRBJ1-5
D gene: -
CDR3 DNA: TGTGCCAGCAGCTCGAAGGACACCGAGGTATGGCAGCCCCAGCATTTT
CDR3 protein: CASSSKDTEVWQPQHF